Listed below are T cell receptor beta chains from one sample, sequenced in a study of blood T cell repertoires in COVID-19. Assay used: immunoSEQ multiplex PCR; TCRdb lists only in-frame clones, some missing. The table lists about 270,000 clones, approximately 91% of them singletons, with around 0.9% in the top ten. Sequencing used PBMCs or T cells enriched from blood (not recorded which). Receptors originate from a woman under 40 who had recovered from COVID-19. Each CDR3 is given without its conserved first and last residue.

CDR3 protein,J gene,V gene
ASSYSRRGSNQPQH,TRBJ1-5,TRBV6-6
ASSLDSLSYGYT,TRBJ1-2,TRBV28
ASNLAGGIYNEQF,TRBJ2-1,TRBV5-1
ASSLGQLANYGYT,TRBJ1-2,TRBV10-1
ASSYSLRRRSSEQY,TRBJ2-7,TRBV6-5
ASSLGQGAAYEQY,TRBJ2-7,TRBV7-9
ASSLVAEVYEQY,TRBJ2-7,TRBV5-8
ASLAGGYEQY,TRBJ2-7,TRBV2
ASSWGRNTEAF,TRBJ1-1,TRBV6-5
ASSPLWASGSTDTQY,TRBJ2-3,TRBV27
ASSLRAGGTGELF,TRBJ2-2,TRBV5-1
ASSRWAGLGLNQPQH,TRBJ1-5,TRBV27
ASSQVGNTEAF,TRBJ1-1,TRBV3-1/TRBV3-2
ASSQDWRVTY,TRBJ2-7,TRBV3-1/TRBV3-2
ASSAGRGLDEQF,TRBJ2-1,TRBV9
ATGDYEQY,TRBJ2-7,TRBV10-3
ASSSQGRNSPLH,TRBJ1-6,TRBV28
ASSQVTVYGYT,TRBJ1-2,TRBV12-3/TRBV12-4
ASSSPGYLYEQY,TRBJ2-7,TRBV28
ASRLAGGLSNTGELF,TRBJ2-2,TRBV7-6
ASKQGLGWYGYT,TRBJ1-2,TRBV6-5
ASSLQGEAF,TRBJ1-1,TRBV18
ASSFGPTDTQY,TRBJ2-3,TRBV27
ASRPTGTRLGLMKTQY,TRBJ2-5,TRBV25-1
ASSVGTGGILYEQY,TRBJ2-7,TRBV9
SVTTDTYGYT,TRBJ1-2,TRBV29-1
SARRGEQF,TRBJ2-1,TRBV20-1
ASSLRDTDTQY,TRBJ2-3,TRBV5-1
ASSDFGASGSPSYEQY,TRBJ2-7,TRBV6-1
ASSVTGVNQPQH,TRBJ1-5,TRBV28
ASSLGPPVTGANVLT,TRBJ2-6,TRBV13
AWSRTGRPNTEAF,TRBJ1-1,TRBV30
ASKSKRKSSYNEQF,TRBJ2-1,TRBV28
ARIGQGVSPLH,TRBJ1-6,TRBV5-3
ASSLIGQMNTEAF,TRBJ1-1,TRBV5-4
ASSLGGLPQYNEQF,TRBJ2-1,TRBV11-3
ASSLRRALTEAF,TRBJ1-1,TRBV28
ASSDRDTEAF,TRBJ1-1,TRBV19
ASSSPGQGADGYT,TRBJ1-2,TRBV5-4